A single sample gave rise to the 19 T cell receptor beta chains below, sequenced in a study of blood T cell repertoires in COVID-19. Clones were sequenced by immunoSEQ multiplex PCR, and TCRdb holds only the in-frame ones, with some missing. The table shows some 120,000 clones, with over 75% occurring only once. Sample: peripheral blood. The receptors derive from a woman of 80 years or more with acute or convalescent COVID-19.

A single count supports this clone. V is TRBV5-1 and J is TRBJ1-3, with 7 bases that match TRBD1. The ends lost 4 bases at V and 0 bases at J; junction bases unmatched: 4. The CDR3 loop spans 15 amino acids. Germline CDR1 reads SGHRS; CDR2 reads YFSETQ. The CDR3 nucleotides read TGCGCCAGCAGCGGCGCAGGGGGCTCTGGAAACACCATATATTTT. This encodes CASSGAGGSGNTIYF.

The chain is built from TRBV2 and TRBJ1-4; 7 bases match TRBD1. The trim removed 3 bases at V and 5 bases at J, leaving 3 bases unmatched. The CDR3 runs 14 residues. Germline assignment: CDR1 SNHLY and CDR2 FYNNEI. The CDR3: CASSERQGNEKLFF. The CDR3 coding sequence is TGTGCCAGCAGTGAGAGACAGGGAAATGAAAAACTGTTTTTT.

This sequence joins TRBV15 and TRBJ1-1; D unclear. Germline assignment: CDR1 LNHNV and CDR2 YYDKDF (reference sequence). V was pared by 0 bases and J by 2 bases, with 10 bases between. The CDR3 is 15 amino acids. The chain's CDR3 is CATSRDPGFNTEAFF. The CDR3 DNA sequence: TGTGCCACCAGCAGAGATCCAGGCTTTAACACTGAAGCTTTCTTT.

The chain links TRBV20-1 to TRBJ1-1; possibly TRBD1 for D (5 bases). This CDR3 is built from 14 residues. The V and J ends lost 3 bases and 2 bases respectively, with 13 bases between them. Germline-derived CDR1 and CDR2 are DFQATT and SNEGSKA (reference sequence). CDR3 region: CSASGANINTEAFF. The CDR3 nucleotides are TGCAGTGCTAGTGGGGCGAACATAAACACTGAAGCTTTCTTT.

The chain employs TRBV5-1 and TRBJ2-5; perhaps TRBD1 as D (5 bases). CDR3 size: 14 residues. CDR1 SGHRS and CDR2 YFSETQ come from the germline V gene. The V end was cut by 0 bases, the J end by 2 bases, with 8 bases between. This CDR3 is CASSLVTAQETQYF. For the CDR3, the DNA is TGCGCCAGCAGCTTGGTGACAGCGCAAGAGACCCAGTACTTC.

Of note for this clone: Other nucleotide sequences from this sample produce the same CDR3. The chain carries TRBV3-1 (or the pseudogene TRBV3-2) and TRBJ2-3, with TRBD2 identical over 12 bases. The germline V gene encodes CDR1 LGHDT and CDR2 YNNKEL (reference sequence). V was pared by 3 bases and J by 5 bases, with 0 bases of the junction left unmatched. CDR3 size: 14 residues. The CDR3 nucleotides are TGTGCCAGCAGCCAGGGACTAGCGGGAGATACGCAGTATTTT. Its translation is CASSQGLAGDTQYF.

The table lists this clone with a count of one. The chain has TRBV21-1 and TRBJ2-1; the D call in the table, TRBD1, was not verified against the DNA. TRBV21-1 corresponds to a pseudogene. This CDR3 has 18 amino acids. The CDR3 region is CASTPTETGLGLYNEQFF. The CDR3 DNA reads as TGTGCCAGCACCCCCACTGAGACAGGGTTGGGACTTTACAATGAGCAGTTCTTC.

The sample holds one count of this clone. The sample contains more than one DNA sequence encoding this CDR3. The V call is TRBV7-2, the J call TRBJ2-5, with TRBD1 as a possible D gene (5 bases). V gave up 3 bases and J gave up 3 bases, with 8 bases separating them. The CDR3 contains 13 residues. The V gene's germline CDR1 is SGHTA and CDR2 FQGNSA. DNA of the CDR3: TGTGCCAGCAGCTTGGTCAGGGAAGAGACCCAGTACTTC. Translating it yields CASSLVREETQYF.

The rearrangement uses TRBV7-6 and TRBJ2-7; TRBD1 matches 8 bases. J was trimmed by 3 bases and V by 3 bases; bases with no gene match: 7. CDR1 is SGHVS, CDR2 FNYEAQ, per germline. The CDR3 is 15 residues long. CDR3 in DNA: TGTGCCAGCAGCTTCTCCGACAGGGGAGGCTACGAGCAGTACTTC. The encoded protein is CASSFSDRGGYEQYF.

The chain has TRBV6-5 and TRBJ2-7, with a tentative D call TRBD2 (5 bases). The CDR3 extends over 14 amino acids. Germline assignment: CDR1 MNHEY and CDR2 SVGAGI. The ends were cut back, 6 bases at V and 0 bases at J, with 12 bases in the middle. The CDR3 bases are TGTGCCAGCAGACGGACTGTGAGCTCCTACGAGCAGTACTTC. Protein sequence: CASRRTVSSYEQYF.

The sample holds a few counts of this clone. One end of the junction fails to match germline, which may point to a read error. CDR3 in amino acids: CASSSPGTGGPGELFF. The CDR3 DNA follows: TGTGCTAGCAGCTCACCTGGGACAGGGGGGCCCGGGGAGCTGTTTTTT. The chain recombines TRBV7-7 with TRBJ2-2; 11 bases map to TRBD1. Germline V gene lookup returns CDR1 SSHAT and CDR2 FNYEAQ (reference sequence). CDR3 length: 16 amino acids. Drawing the rest from reference TRBV7-7 and TRBJ2-2, the complete variable domain is GAGVSQSPRYKVTKRGQDVTLRCDPISSHATLYWYQQALGQGPEFLTYFNYEAQPDKSGLPSDRFSAERPEGSISTLTIQRTEQRDSAMYRCASSSPGTGGPGELFFGEGSRLTVL.

V is TRBV6-5 and J is TRBJ1-2, with a possible D match to TRBD1 (5 bases). The ends were cut back, 6 bases at V and 3 bases at J, with 17 bases in the middle. The CDR3 length is 15 residues. Germline loops: CDR1 MNHEY, CDR2 SVGAGI. This chain's CDR3 is CASSFLGRGDYGYTF. CDR3 DNA sequence: TGTGCCAGCAGCTTCCTGGGGCGGGGCGACTATGGCTACACCTTC.

The CDR3 DNA is TGCGCCAGCAGCCAAGATTCGGGACAGGGACGTGAAAAACTGTTTTTT. The encoded protein is CASSQDSGQGREKLFF. The V and J genes are TRBV4-3 and TRBJ1-4; 9 nucleotides agree with TRBD1. Germline values: CDR1 LGHNA, CDR2 YSLEER. The V gene end was trimmed by 0 bases and the J gene end by 7 bases; junction bases not matched to a gene: 6. CDR3 length equals 16 residues.

The CDR3 DNA follows: TGCGCCAGCAGCCAATCGGACAGGAACTATGGCTACACCTTC. Protein product: CASSQSDRNYGYTF. The chain has TRBV4-3 and TRBJ1-2; 7 nucleotides agree with TRBD1. V trimming: 2 bases; J trimming: 2 bases; junction bases outside the gene matches: 2. The CDR3 runs to 14 residues. Germline CDR1 and CDR2: LGHNA and YSLEER.

This chain's CDR3 is CASSQEGSLNTGELFF. CDR3 DNA: TGCGCCAGCAGCCAAGAGGGTAGCCTTAACACCGGGGAGCTGTTTTTT. The V call is TRBV4-1, the J call TRBJ2-2; D is ambiguous. CDR3 size: 16 residues. V lost 0 bases and J lost 2, with 10 bases in between. Germline V gene sequence: CDR1 MGHRA, CDR2 YSYEKL.

A remark on this clone: At one end, the junction sequence differs from germline, possibly due to a read error. The rearrangement uses TRBV2 and TRBJ1-6; D gene unclear. CDR1 and CDR2 from the germline V gene are SNHLY and FYNNEI. This CDR3 region has 11 residues. CDR3 sequence reads: CASSVGKVLDF. In DNA, the CDR3 is TGTGCCAGCAGTGTGGGCAAGGTGCTGGACTTT.

V and J are TRBV5-1 and TRBJ1-6; possible D gene TRBD1, 6 bases. Germline V gene sequence: CDR1 SGHRS, CDR2 YFSETQ. The CDR3 sequence is 15 residues long. V was pared by 0 bases and J by 7 bases, with 11 bases between. CDR3 region: CASSLEGDKNSPLHF. The CDR3 nucleotides read TGCGCCAGCAGCTTGGAGGGGGACAAGAATTCACCCCTCCACTTT.

This chain uses TRBV5-1 with TRBJ2-5; 7 nucleotides align to TRBD1. From germline, CDR1 is SGHRS and CDR2 YFSETQ. This CDR3 is built from 14 residues. The ends lost 4 bases at V and 5 bases at J; junction bases unmatched: 8. The CDR3 spells CASSGQAVGETQYF. The DNA for the CDR3 is TGCGCCAGCAGCGGACAGGCGGTGGGGGAGACCCAGTACTTC.

This chain links TRBV7-9 with TRBJ1-5, with D maybe TRBD1 (5 bases). CDR1 and CDR2 (germline): SEHNR, FQNEAQ (reference sequence). This CDR3 is built from 13 residues. The ends were cut back, 4 bases at V and 9 bases at J, with 13 bases in the middle. The CDR3: CASSSYQGMPQHF. DNA of the CDR3: TGTGCCAGCAGCTCATACCAGGGAATGCCCCAGCATTTT.